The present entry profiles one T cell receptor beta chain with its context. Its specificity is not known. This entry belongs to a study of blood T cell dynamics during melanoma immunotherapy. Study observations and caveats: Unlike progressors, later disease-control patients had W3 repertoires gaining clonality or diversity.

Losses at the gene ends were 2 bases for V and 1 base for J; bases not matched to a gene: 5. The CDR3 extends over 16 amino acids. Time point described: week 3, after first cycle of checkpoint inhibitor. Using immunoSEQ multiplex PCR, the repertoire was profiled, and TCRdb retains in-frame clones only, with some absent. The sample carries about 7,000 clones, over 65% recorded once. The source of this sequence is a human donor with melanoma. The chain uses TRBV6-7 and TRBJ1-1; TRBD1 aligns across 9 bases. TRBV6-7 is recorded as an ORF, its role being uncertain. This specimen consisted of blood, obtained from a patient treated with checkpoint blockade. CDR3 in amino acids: CASSYQGTGSNTEAFF. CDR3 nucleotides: TGTGCCAGCAGTTACCAGGGGACAGGGTCGAACACTGAAGCTTTCTTT.